Sequencing of this T cell receptor beta chain was carried out in a study of Ad26.COV2.S vaccination and SARS-CoV-2 variants. Overall study context: Ad26.COV2.S was injected intramuscularly once or twice, 56 days apart.

This clone was observed a single time. Its cognate antigen is unknown. The CDR3 is made up of 19 amino acids. The germline CDR1 and CDR2 sequences are LGHDT and YNNKEL (reference sequence). The V and J ends lost 3 bases and 2 bases, in that order; junction bases with no gene match: 14. General study points: Assessments of TCR breadth and depth may have underestimated the total T cell responses. Spike-specific TCR breadth in vaccine recipients exceeded that seen in placebo recipients.

Assay: immunoSEQ multiplex PCR; the TCRdb copy retains only in-frame clones and omits some. Among about 400,000 clones listed, about nine tenths were seen once. This sample's treatment: roughly 20 received Ad26.COV2.S at low or high dose, single or two shots; 5 received placebo; per-sample allocation not given. Day 63 after the first vaccine or placebo injection was the time point for sampling. In the vaccine, an Ad26 vector expressed the SARS-CoV-2 spike of the Wuhan strain. The sequences come from peripheral blood, collected in a trial of Ad26.COV2.S vaccine versus placebo. This receptor was taken from a person aged 18 to 65 who received the Ad26.COV2.S COVID-19 vaccine or a placebo. The chain combines TRBV3-1 (or the pseudogene TRBV3-2) with TRBJ2-5, with 11 positions matching TRBD2. The CDR3 protein is CASSQEASTSGGPQETQYF. The CDR3, as DNA: TGTGCCAGCAGCCAGGAGGCTTCTACTAGCGGGGGCCCACAAGAGACCCAGTACTTC.